Shown below are 9 T cell receptor beta chains from a single sample sequenced in a study of T-cell reconstitution after alpha-beta-depleted transplantation in children. A library of TCRbeta sequences, prepared with unique molecular identifiers, was generated. Each CDR3 protein is one row after TCRdb ran MiXCR on the PCR reads. The sample carries some 550,000 distinct CDR3 sequences, 20% to 25% recorded once. The sequences come from PBMCs, mostly from graft donor cells, collected 360 days after TCRalphabeta/CD19-depleted stem cell transplant. These receptors came from a boy less than two years old who had a stem cell transplant for acute myeloid leukemia, so the T cells may come from the graft donor.

The gene calls are TRBV4-1 and TRBJ2-2; D not resolved. The germline gives CDR1 MGHRA, CDR2 YSYEKL. The V end was cut by 0 bases, the J end by 6 bases, with 8 bases between. This CDR3 spans 14 amino acids. The CDR3: CASSQDRWAGELFF. CDR3 in DNA: TGCGCCAGCAGCCAAGATCGGTGGGCCGGGGAGCTGTTTTTT.

With regard to this clonotype: This may come from a read error, since a much larger clone is one base off. This rearrangement joins TRBV18 to TRBJ1-5; no definite D call. This CDR3 has 14 residues. Germline V gene sequence: CDR1 KGHSH, CDR2 LQKENI. V dropped 6 bases and J dropped 1 base, with 10 bases sitting between them. CDR3 nucleotides: TGTGCCAGCTCGTACGAGGCAAGCAATCAGCCCCAGCATTTT. Translated: CASSYEASNQPQHF.

This clonotype was counted only a few times. The chain uses TRBV6-1 and TRBJ2-7, with D tentatively TRBD1 or TRBD2 (6 bases each). Germline lookup yields CDR1 MNHNS and CDR2 SASEGT. The CDR3 has 14 amino acids. CDR3 residues: CASCRVKGGNLEDV. The DNA for the CDR3 is TGTGCCAGCTGCCGGGTGAAGGGGGGAAATCTCGAGGACGTC.

V usage is TRBV15 and J usage is TRBJ1-2, with D perhaps matching TRBD1 (5 bases). The V gene lost 0 bases and the J gene lost 7 bases, with 12 bases spanning the gap. Germline V gives CDR1 LNHNV, CDR2 YYDKDF (reference sequence). This CDR3 region has 14 residues. In DNA form, the CDR3 reads TGTGCCACCAGCAGAGAGGGCGTTGGGACTGGCTACACCTTC. Its protein product is CATSREGVGTGYTF. Complete variable domain (other parts from reference TRBV15 and TRBJ1-2): DAMVIQNPRYQVTQFGKPVTLSCSQTLNHNVMYWYQQKSSQAPKLLFHYYDKDFNNEADTPDNFQSRRPNTSFCFLDIRSPGLGDTAMYLCATSREGVGTGYTFGSGTRLTVV.

The chain employs TRBV12-3 or TRBV12-4 and TRBJ2-1, with TRBD1 as a possible D gene (6 bases). The CDR3 spans 15 residues. V was shortened by 3 bases and J by 4 bases, with 13 bases between the two germline ends. DNA of the CDR3: TGTGCCAGCAGTTTTCTCGGGACATCTTACAATGAGCAGTTCTTC. This sequence encodes CASSFLGTSYNEQFF.

V is TRBV7-6 and J is TRBJ1-5, with 9 positions matching TRBD1. The CDR3 runs to 15 residues. Germline V lookup: CDR1 SGHVS, CDR2 FNYEAQ. The V and J ends lost 5 bases and 12 bases, in that order; junction bases with no gene match: 14. In nucleotides, the CDR3 is TGTGCCAGCAGCCCCGGGGGACAGGGCTTCCGAGTCCAGCATTTT. Residues: CASSPGGQGFRVQHF.

This clonotype has at least ten counts. The chain uses TRBV11-2 and TRBJ2-3, with D uncertain. Trimming cost V 10 bases and J 0 bases, with 11 bases left between them. Germline CDR1 is SGHAT and CDR2 is FQNNGV. The CDR3 spans 13 residues. This CDR3 reads CATPPRSTDTQYF. The CDR3 DNA reads TGTGCCACCCCCCCCCGGAGCACAGATACGCAGTATTTT.

The chain has TRBV7-8 and TRBJ2-3; the D gene is possibly TRBD2 (6 bases). Germline CDR1 SGHVS, CDR2 FQNEAQ. The V and J ends lost 2 bases and 4 bases respectively, with 10 bases between them. The CDR3 sequence is 14 residues long. The CDR3 here is CASSLRLDPDTQYF. The CDR3 DNA reads TGTGCCAGCAGCTTAAGACTAGACCCAGATACGCAGTATTTT.

There are a few counts of this clonotype. The chain employs TRBV10-3 and TRBJ1-1, with 7 bases fitting TRBD1. J gave up 3 bases and V 10 bases, and 11 bases lay outside the gene matches. Germline V gene sequence: CDR1 ENHRY, CDR2 SYGVKD. This CDR3 has 14 amino acids. The DNA for the CDR3 is TGTGCCACGACGGGACAGACAAGAGACACTGAAGCTTTCTTT. Its protein product is CATTGQTRDTEAFF.